This is a list of T cell receptor beta chains from one sample in a study of shared clonotypes between healthy human individuals. The table came from immunoSEQ multiplex PCR; TCRdb's copy has only in-frame clones and leaves some out. The sample contains 2 million to 3 million clones, 80% to 95% of which appear only once. The material sequenced was naive CD4+ T cells from PBMCs. The source of these receptors is a young man in good health. Some clones in this sample may be carry-over from other donors' samples. CDR3s include the opening cysteine and the closing phenylalanine or tryptophan. The order of the fields is D gene, J gene, clone size, V gene, CDR3 protein, CDR3 DNA. D genes are given only for firm matches. Size is omitted from some rows. Given values are once, few, many or a class for expanded clones.

d_call: TRBD1; j_call: TRBJ1-2; clone_size: .; v_call: TRBV6-5; cdr3_aa: CASRQGQGYYTF; cdr3_nt: TGTGCCAGCAGACAGGGACAGGGCTATTACACCTTC
d_call: TRBD2; j_call: TRBJ2-7; clone_size: .; v_call: TRBV6-1; cdr3_aa: CANTTSGRAYEQYF; cdr3_nt: TGTGCCAACACGACTAGCGGGAGGGCGTACGAGCAGTACTTC
d_call: TRBD1; j_call: TRBJ2-3; clone_size: once; v_call: TRBV10-3; cdr3_aa: CAISDRGQGTDTQYF; cdr3_nt: TGTGCCATCAGCGACAGGGGGCAGGGCACAGATACGCAGTATTTT
d_call: .; j_call: TRBJ2-7; clone_size: .; v_call: TRBV28; cdr3_aa: CASSLVFSSSGGYEQYF; cdr3_nt: TGTGCCAGCAGTTTGGTTTTCTCAAGTTCTGGCGGATACGAGCAGTACTTC
d_call: .; j_call: TRBJ1-5; clone_size: .; v_call: TRBV15; cdr3_aa: CATSSLGPLRPQHF; cdr3_nt: TGTGCCACCAGCAGCTTAGGACCTCTCCGGCCCCAGCATTTT
d_call: .; j_call: TRBJ1-5; clone_size: .; v_call: TRBV28; cdr3_aa: CASSPGPRRPQHF; cdr3_nt: TGTGCCAGCAGTCCGGGGCCCAGGCGGCCCCAGCATTTT
d_call: .; j_call: TRBJ2-2; clone_size: .; v_call: TRBV7-2; cdr3_aa: CASSLGGPNTGELFF; cdr3_nt: TGTGCCAGCAGCTTAGGTGGGCCGAACACCGGGGAGCTGTTTTTT
d_call: .; j_call: TRBJ1-1; clone_size: once; v_call: TRBV11-2; cdr3_aa: CASSPARGGNTEAFF; cdr3_nt: TGTGCCAGCAGCCCCGCAAGAGGGGGTAACACTGAAGCTTTCTTT
d_call: .; j_call: TRBJ2-4; clone_size: .; v_call: TRBV5-1; cdr3_aa: CASSKAGADIGIQYF; cdr3_nt: TGCGCCAGCAGCAAAGCAGGGGCGGATATTGGCATTCAGTACTTC
d_call: .; j_call: TRBJ1-4; clone_size: few; v_call: TRBV28; cdr3_aa: CASSLKRNGLFF; cdr3_nt: TGTGCCAGCAGTTTAAAGCGGAATGGACTGTTTTTT
d_call: .; j_call: TRBJ1-1; clone_size: .; v_call: TRBV5-4; cdr3_aa: CASSLEGQVNTEAFF; cdr3_nt: TGTGCCAGCAGCTTGGAAGGGCAGGTGAACACTGAAGCTTTCTTT
d_call: TRBD1; j_call: TRBJ2-1; clone_size: .; v_call: TRBV7-3; cdr3_aa: CASSGYRGTQFF; cdr3_nt: TGTGCCAGCAGCGGGTACAGGGGAACCCAGTTCTTC
d_call: .; j_call: TRBJ2-1; clone_size: .; v_call: TRBV7-3; cdr3_aa: CASSLGASTYNEQFF; cdr3_nt: TGTGCCAGCAGCTTAGGGGCTTCGACCTACAATGAGCAGTTCTTC
d_call: .; j_call: TRBJ2-5; clone_size: .; v_call: TRBV9; cdr3_aa: CASSRAGTPQETQYF; cdr3_nt: TGTGCCAGCAGCCGCGCGGGGACACCGCAAGAGACCCAGTACTTC
d_call: .; j_call: TRBJ1-2; clone_size: .; v_call: TRBV28; cdr3_aa: CASIAGGTQLF; cdr3_nt: TGTGCCAGCATTGCGGGTGGCACGCAGCTCTTC
d_call: .; j_call: TRBJ1-1; clone_size: few; v_call: TRBV7-2; cdr3_aa: CASSLYGNTEAFF; cdr3_nt: TGTGCCAGCAGCTTATATGGGAACACTGAAGCTTTCTTT
d_call: TRBD1; j_call: TRBJ2-3; clone_size: .; v_call: TRBV25-1; cdr3_aa: CASSEPRGSTDTQYF; cdr3_nt: TGTGCCAGCAGTGAACCCAGGGGGAGCACAGATACGCAGTATTTT
d_call: .; j_call: TRBJ1-1; clone_size: .; v_call: TRBV18; cdr3_aa: CASSLGARGTEAFF; cdr3_nt: TGTGCCAGCTCACTAGGGGCGCGGGGCACTGAAGCTTTCTTT
d_call: .; j_call: TRBJ2-7; clone_size: .; v_call: TRBV9; cdr3_aa: CASSVAGAQTPQYF; cdr3_nt: TGTGCCAGCAGCGTAGCCGGGGCCCAGACTCCACAGTACTTC
d_call: .; j_call: TRBJ1-1; clone_size: few; v_call: TRBV9; cdr3_aa: CASSPRARVNGNTEAFF; cdr3_nt: TGTGCCAGCAGCCCCAGGGCCAGGGTGAACGGGAACACTGAAGCTTTCTTT
d_call: .; j_call: TRBJ2-5; clone_size: .; v_call: TRBV15; cdr3_aa: CATSRDGATFGETQYF; cdr3_nt: TGTGCCACCAGCAGAGATGGGGCCACCTTTGGAGAGACCCAGTACTTC
d_call: .; j_call: TRBJ2-6; clone_size: .; v_call: TRBV19; cdr3_aa: CASSTTASGANVLTF; cdr3_nt: TGTGCCAGTAGTACAACAGCCTCTGGGGCCAACGTCCTGACTTTC
d_call: TRBD2; j_call: TRBJ2-5; clone_size: .; v_call: TRBV14; cdr3_aa: CASSQGLAGDGETQYF; cdr3_nt: TGTGCCAGCAGCCAAGGACTAGCGGGAGACGGGGAGACCCAGTACTTC
d_call: .; j_call: TRBJ2-7; clone_size: .; v_call: TRBV5-1; cdr3_aa: CASRPMTVSYEQYF; cdr3_nt: TGCGCCAGCAGGCCAATGACAGTCTCCTACGAGCAGTACTTC
d_call: TRBD2; j_call: TRBJ2-2; clone_size: .; v_call: TRBV5-1; cdr3_aa: CASSFLVAGGTGELFF; cdr3_nt: TGCGCCAGCAGCTTCCTTGTAGCGGGAGGGACCGGGGAGCTGTTTTTT
d_call: TRBD1; j_call: TRBJ2-4; clone_size: .; v_call: TRBV27; cdr3_aa: CASSTPDRGLAKNIQYF; cdr3_nt: TGTGCCAGCAGTACCCCAGACAGGGGCCTAGCCAAAAACATTCAGTACTTC
d_call: TRBD1; j_call: TRBJ1-1; clone_size: .; v_call: TRBV9; cdr3_aa: CASSEYTGVRTEAFF; cdr3_nt: TGTGCCAGCAGCGAATATACAGGGGTCAGGACTGAAGCTTTCTTT
d_call: .; j_call: TRBJ2-2; clone_size: .; v_call: TRBV19; cdr3_aa: CASRGEGNTGELFF; cdr3_nt: TGTGCCAGCCGGGGAGAGGGGAACACCGGGGAGCTGTTTTTT
d_call: TRBD1; j_call: TRBJ2-7; clone_size: once; v_call: TRBV5-4; cdr3_aa: CASSPASLGTGFYEQYF; cdr3_nt: TGTGCCAGCAGCCCCGCGAGCCTTGGGACAGGGTTCTACGAGCAGTACTTC